The rows below give T cell receptor beta chains drawn from one sample of a study of cytomegalovirus exposure and HLA in healthy donors. Method: immunoSEQ multiplex PCR; TCRdb's copy keeps in-frame clones and lacks some. The table shows about 90,000 clones, with under 85% occurring only once. The sequenced sample was PBMCs. The receptors here all came from a man aged 25 to 40 in good health and CMV-seronegative. The CDR3 runs from the conserved cysteine through the conserved F or W.

CASRGYTEAFF	TRBV12-2	TRBJ1-1
CASSLVGQGAGDEQFF	TRBV7-9	TRBJ2-1
CASSIEAGTGNIQYF	TRBV18	TRBJ2-4
CASIGGQHYEQYF	TRBV2	TRBJ2-7
CASRYPGQTNYGYTF	TRBV6-6	TRBJ1-2
CASSPRLAPSTDTQYF	TRBV19	TRBJ2-3
CAWRTGVTDTEAFF	TRBV30	TRBJ1-1
CASSLGLDRKGYGYTF	TRBV5-1	TRBJ1-2
CASSRTGSYEQYF	TRBV4-3	TRBJ2-7
CASSVEGGGSEAFF	TRBV9	TRBJ1-1
CAWSDRADNSPLHF	TRBV30	TRBJ1-6
CASSEGTGKWYEQYF	TRBV6-1	TRBJ2-7
CASSSWTGRNTGELFF	TRBV7-8	TRBJ2-2
CASSLGGTGGQETQYF	TRBV5-1	TRBJ2-5
CASRSPGQGYEQYF	TRBV6-5	TRBJ2-7
CASSQAEGARNTIYF	TRBV4-1	TRBJ1-3
CASSADSGFYGYTF	TRBV6-5	TRBJ1-2
CASSQRTDTQYF	TRBV4-3	TRBJ2-3
CASSFLREPVDGYTF	TRBV7-2	TRBJ1-2
CASRMDRGRDNEQFF	TRBV6-6	TRBJ2-1
CASSLVQQAYQETQYF	TRBV5-1	TRBJ2-5
CASSVGQGTNEKLFF	TRBV5-6	TRBJ1-4
CASSLDHYEQYF	TRBV5-1	TRBJ2-7
CATVGAGSEKLFF	TRBV28	TRBJ1-4
CASSPDRAGSPLHF	TRBV5-1	TRBJ1-6
CASSLLPGFSNQPQHF	TRBV28	TRBJ1-5
CSVTAGANTGELFF	TRBV29-1	TRBJ2-2
CASRRDRADGYTF	TRBV2	TRBJ1-2
CAIRGQGDTEAFF	TRBV10-3	TRBJ1-1
CASTTSRGTGELFF	TRBV5-1	TRBJ2-2
CASSPGLSGNTIYF	TRBV28	TRBJ1-3
CAWSVSSDTQYF	TRBV30	TRBJ2-3
CASSLDGRNDYNSPLHF	TRBV5-5	TRBJ1-6
CASSSDTREQYF	TRBV6-5	TRBJ2-7
CATSREKLPGTGDHEQYF	TRBV15	TRBJ2-7
CSVTGTSGFLGEQYF	TRBV29-1	TRBJ2-7
CASSAEANTEAFF	TRBV7-9	TRBJ1-1
CASSQRVMNTEAFF	TRBV19	TRBJ1-1
CASSSPGQGDNEQFF	TRBV7-9	TRBJ2-1